This entry lists 7 T cell receptor beta chains sequenced from one sample in a study of early T cells in non-severe SARS-CoV-2 infection. TCRdb fed the 5' RACE reads into MiXCR, producing one record per CDR3 protein. The profile shows roughly 43,000 distinct CDR3 sequences, approximately 5.9% of them singletons. The material sequenced was whole blood, taken at baseline. All receptors come from an adult who was a healthcare worker with PCR-confirmed SARS-CoV-2 infection or an uninfected control (not recorded which).

This clonotype was detected ten times or more. The CDR3 DNA reads TGTGCCAGCTCACCAACTATCAATCAGCCCCAGCATTTT. It translates to CASSPTINQPQHF. This rearrangement joins TRBV18 to TRBJ1-5; D ambiguous. The germline V gene has CDR1 KGHSH and CDR2 LQKENI. The CDR3 loop spans 13 amino acids. Trimming stripped 2 bases from V and 3 bases from J, with 5 bases between.

This clonotype was found a few times. V usage is TRBV3-1 and J usage is TRBJ1-1; tentatively, D is TRBD1 (5 bases). From germline, CDR1 is LGHDT and CDR2 YNNKEL (reference sequence). Trimming left V 0 bases short and J 1 base short, with 6 bases between. The length of the CDR3 is 14 residues. The CDR3 sequence is CASSQDQGNTEAFF. CDR3 nucleotide sequence: TGTGCCAGCAGCCAAGATCAGGGGAACACTGAAGCTTTCTTT.

This clonotype was seen more than once but under ten times. The CDR3 loop is CASTRESNQPQHF. The CDR3 nucleotides are TGTGCCAGCACACGTGAGAGCAATCAGCCCCAGCATTTT. The chain couples TRBV6-1 to TRBJ1-5; D gene ambiguous. Germline CDR1 reads MNHNS; CDR2 reads SASEGT. CDR3 length: 13 residues. With 7 bases removed from V and 1 base from J, the gap between germline ends came to 8 bases.

This clonotype was counted at least ten times. The chain combines TRBV20-1 with TRBJ2-1; 9 positions agree with TRBD1. V was pared by 6 bases and J by 6 bases, with 9 bases of the junction left unmatched. Germline CDR1 is DFQATT and CDR2 is SNEGSKA (reference sequence). The CDR3 length is 14 residues. DNA of the CDR3: TGCAGTGCGAAGACAGGGGGATCTCCCAATGAGCAGTTCTTC. Translating gives CSAKTGGSPNEQFF.

This clonotype turned up a few times. V and J are TRBV28 and TRBJ1-1; D may be TRBD1 (5 bases). The CDR3 is 15 residues long. V lost 8 bases and J 2 bases, leaving 18 bases between the germline ends. The germline gives CDR1 MDHEN, CDR2 SYDVKM. The CDR3, as DNA: TGTGCCAGCCTCCTTGGGGGGGGTCTTAACACTGAAGCTTTCTTT. Translated: CASLLGGGLNTEAFF.

This clonotype was counted ten times or more. The V call is TRBV10-3, the J call TRBJ1-4; D gene ambiguous. V shed 5 bases and J shed 3 bases, with 7 bases lying between them. Germline V gene lookup returns CDR1 ENHRY and CDR2 SYGVKD. The CDR3 sequence is 13 residues long. Here the CDR3 reads CAISWVSNEKLFF. CDR3 nucleotide sequence: TGTGCCATCAGTTGGGTCTCTAATGAAAAACTGTTTTTT.

This clonotype has ten or more counts. The rearrangement links TRBV6-1 to TRBJ2-1, with no clear D. Germline V gene sequence: CDR1 MNHNS, CDR2 SASEGT. CDR3 length: 14 amino acids. Trimming removed 6 bases from V and 0 bases from J, with 9 bases in between. In DNA form, the CDR3 reads TGTGCCAGCAGGGCAGGAGACTCCTACAATGAGCAGTTCTTC. Residues: CASRAGDSYNEQFF.